This T cell receptor beta chain was captured by sequencing in a study of cytomegalovirus exposure and HLA in healthy donors. Study-level findings and limits: As was reported, the classifier diagnosed cytomegalovirus status with high specificity and sensitivity. In a later analysis, V- and J-gene trimming of beta chains associated with a DCLRE1C missense variant, replicated independently. The authors confirmed in vitro that a few CMV-associated chains were specific for CMV antigens.

13 Jbeta primers and 60 Vbeta primers were used for the PCR. Clones were sequenced by immunoSEQ multiplex PCR, and TCRdb holds only the in-frame ones, with some missing. The sample holds 55,000 to 80,000 clones, 71% seen once. As to this clone: Its antigen remains unknown.

J lost 4 bases, V lost 6 bases, and 7 bases had no gene match. The CDR3 extends over 14 amino acids. CDR1 and CDR2 from the germline V gene are LNHDA and SQIVND (reference sequence). The chain uses TRBV19 and TRBJ2-7, with 9 positions matching TRBD1. The specimen was PBMCs. The TCR sequence derives from a man in his fifties in good health and CMV-seropositive. The CDR3 loop reads CASRRGTGPYEQYF. CDR3 sequence (DNA): TGTGCCAGTAGGAGGGGGACAGGGCCTTACGAGCAGTACTTC.